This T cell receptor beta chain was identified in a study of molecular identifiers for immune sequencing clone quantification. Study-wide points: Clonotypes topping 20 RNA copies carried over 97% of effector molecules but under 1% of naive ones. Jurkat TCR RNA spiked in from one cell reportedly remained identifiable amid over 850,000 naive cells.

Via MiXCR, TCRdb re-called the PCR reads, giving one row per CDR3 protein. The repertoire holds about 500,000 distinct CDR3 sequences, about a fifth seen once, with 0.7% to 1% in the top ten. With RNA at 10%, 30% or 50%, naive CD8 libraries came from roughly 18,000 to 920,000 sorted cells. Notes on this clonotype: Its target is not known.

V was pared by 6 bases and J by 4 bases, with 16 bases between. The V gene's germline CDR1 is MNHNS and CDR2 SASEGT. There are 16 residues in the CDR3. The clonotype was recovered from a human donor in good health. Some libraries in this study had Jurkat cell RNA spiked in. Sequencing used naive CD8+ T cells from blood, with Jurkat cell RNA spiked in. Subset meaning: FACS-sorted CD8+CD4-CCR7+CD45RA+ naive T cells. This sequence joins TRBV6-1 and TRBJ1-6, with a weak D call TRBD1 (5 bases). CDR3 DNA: TGTGCCAGCAGGGTAGCCCGGGACCCTTATAATTCACCCCTCCACTTT. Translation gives CASRVARDPYNSPLHF.